The sample holds many counts of the clone carrying this T cell receptor (beta chain). The target antigen is unknown. Isolating PBMCs gave at least 7 million of these cells per sample. Using a J-beta primer mix together with a sample-barcoded 5' primer, a second PCR was run for about 6 to 12 cycles. From each sample, at least 2.5 million paired-end reads containing CDR3 were obtained. TCRdb processed the 5' RACE reads anew with MiXCR; each CDR3 protein has one entry. The profile shows 650,000 or so distinct CDR3 sequences, around 50% of them singletons. These data come from a study of blood T cells in healthy people across ages. CDR1 and CDR2 from the germline V gene are SEHNR and FQNEAQ (reference sequence). This CDR3 contains 14 residues. Deletions cut 5 bases from V and 0 bases from J, with 5 bases between. Findings and caveats of the study: In these data, TCR beta diversity tracked strongly with naive T cell percentage.

The TCR was taken from a woman over 75 in good health. The chain carries TRBV7-9 and TRBJ1-6; no clear D. Material for sequencing was blood. In DNA, the CDR3 is TGTGCCAGCAGCCAAAGCTCCTATAATTCACCCCTCCACTTT. It codes for CASSQSSYNSPLHF.